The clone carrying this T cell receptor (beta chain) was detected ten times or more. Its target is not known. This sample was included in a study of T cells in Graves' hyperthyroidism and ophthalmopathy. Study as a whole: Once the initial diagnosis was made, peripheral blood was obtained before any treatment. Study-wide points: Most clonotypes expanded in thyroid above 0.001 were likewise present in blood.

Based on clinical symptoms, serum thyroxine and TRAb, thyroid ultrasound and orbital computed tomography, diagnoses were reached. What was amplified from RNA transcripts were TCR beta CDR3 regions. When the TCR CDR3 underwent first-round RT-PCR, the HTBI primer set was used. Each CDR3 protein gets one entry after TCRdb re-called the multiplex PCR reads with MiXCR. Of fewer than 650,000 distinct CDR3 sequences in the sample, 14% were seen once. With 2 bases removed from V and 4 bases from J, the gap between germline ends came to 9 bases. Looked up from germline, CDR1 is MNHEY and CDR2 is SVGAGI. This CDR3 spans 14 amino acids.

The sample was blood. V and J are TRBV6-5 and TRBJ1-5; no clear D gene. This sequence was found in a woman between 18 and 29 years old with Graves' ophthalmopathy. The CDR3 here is CASSYDGGNQPQHF. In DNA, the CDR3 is TGTGCCAGCAGTTACGACGGTGGAAATCAGCCCCAGCATTTT.